Sequencing of this T cell receptor (beta chain) was carried out in a study of cytomegalovirus exposure and HLA in healthy donors. Whole-study findings and limits: Versus the roughly 690-donor mean, an Asian-associated ancestry cluster reportedly showed fewer N-insertions in a later analysis. In an earlier analysis, productive rearrangement rates for most beta V segments clustered near 87% or 30%.

CDR3 size: 14 residues. Germline CDR1 MDHEN, CDR2 SYDVKM. V was pared by 3 bases and J by 5 bases, with 12 bases between. A multiplex PCR was run with 60 Vbeta primers and 13 Jbeta primers. The table came from immunoSEQ multiplex PCR; TCRdb's copy has only in-frame clones and leaves some out. This sample has roughly 200,000 clones, with around 87% found just once. With respect to this clone: The antigen remains unidentified.

The sequenced material came from PBMCs. The genes are TRBV28 and TRBJ2-3; TRBD2 is a possible D gene (6 bases). The TCR sequence derives from a man between 25 and 39 years old in good health and CMV-seronegative. CDR3 nucleotides: TGTGCCAGCAGTTTCCCCAGGAGGGGAGATACGCAGTATTTT. This sequence encodes CASSFPRRGDTQYF.